This TCR beta chain was captured in a study of blood T cell repertoires in COVID-19. Study details: Both acute and convalescent COVID-19 samples were obtained from the United States, Italy and Spain. Sample material is recorded as cDNA or gDNA derived from T cells, B-cell-depleted T cells, or PBMCs.

This clone has more than one count but fewer than ten. This CDR3 has 12 amino acids. Germline trimming cut 6 bases from V and 6 bases from J; bases unmatched to any gene: 4. Germline loops: CDR1 ENHRY, CDR2 SYGVKD. As handled by the study authors: For nucleated cells, counts were estimated from reference gene primer amplification. Only in-frame clones appear in the TCRdb table, and some are missing; sequencing was by immunoSEQ multiplex PCR. V and J calls plus clone size are reproduced from that table; the DNA served to infer D and trimming. In the table there are around 300,000 clones, 65% to 85% of which are singletons.

The sequence derives from a man aged 25-45 years with active or convalescent COVID-19. Material: peripheral blood. The chain carries TRBV10-3 and TRBJ1-1, with 7 bases that match TRBD1. CDR3 protein: CAIRRQGAEAFF. CDR3 coding DNA: TGTGCCATCAGGAGACAGGGAGCTGAAGCTTTCTTT.